This T cell receptor beta chain was recorded in a study of blood T cell repertoires in COVID-19. Across the whole study: In each case, the material was cDNA or gDNA derived from T cells, B-cell-depleted T cells, or PBMCs.

The table came from immunoSEQ multiplex PCR; TCRdb's copy has only in-frame clones and leaves some out. The repertoire holds about 140,000 clones, with about 87% as singletons. This CDR3 is 14 amino acids long. Germline lookup yields CDR1 LNHNV and CDR2 YYDKDF (reference sequence). Trimming cost V 0 bases and J 1 base, with 4 bases left between them. What was sequenced was peripheral blood. This receptor was identified in a human donor with COVID-19, enrolled during active disease. The donor label of this sample is uncertain. The chain employs TRBV15 and TRBJ1-5; D remains ambiguous. CDR3 region: CATSRDKSNQPQHF. CDR3 DNA sequence: TGTGCCACCAGCAGAGACAAAAGCAATCAGCCCCAGCATTTT.